These 12 T cell receptor beta chains were all obtained from the same sample, sequenced in a study of neurological immune-mediated disorders. MiXCR was run by TCRdb on the 5' RACE reads, yielding one entry per CDR3 protein. Of tens of thousands of distinct CDR3 sequences in the sample, approximately 10% were seen once. The specimen sequenced was PBMCs. The receptors come from a man aged 65-85 years with HTLV-1-associated myelopathy (HAM/TSP).

In this sample, this clonotype turned up many times. This sequence joins TRBV7-9 and TRBJ2-3, with a possible D match to TRBD2 (6 bases). The ends were cut back, 1 base at V and 7 bases at J, with 9 bases in the middle. This CDR3 has 13 amino acids. Germline V gene sequence: CDR1 SEHNR, CDR2 FQNEAQ (reference sequence). The CDR3 DNA follows: TGTGCCAGCAGCTTAGTGGAGGGCCATACGCAGTATTTT. Protein: CASSLVEGHTQYF.

A remark on this clonotype: This may be a read error, as it is one base from a much larger clone. This chain connects TRBV28 to TRBJ2-1; the match to TRBD2 covers 11 bases. With 8 bases clipped from V and 6 bases from J, the junction kept 9 bases outside the gene matches. Germline V CDR1 and CDR2: MDHEN, SYDVKM. The CDR3 sequence is 15 residues long. In DNA, the CDR3 is TGTGCCAGCTTGGTTCTAGCGGGAGGTTTCAATGAGCAGTTCTTC. Translating it yields CASLVLAGGFNEQFF.

This clonotype came up many times. The chain is built from TRBV7-6 and TRBJ2-2; tentatively, D is TRBD1 or TRBD2 (5 bases each). The V gene's germline CDR1 is SGHVS and CDR2 FNYEAQ. V lost 2 bases and J lost 3, with 10 bases in between. The CDR3 covers 15 residues. The CDR3 nucleotides read TGTGCCAGCAGCTTAACGGGGCGGGACACCGGGGAGCTGTTTTTT. It yields the protein CASSLTGRDTGELFF. Combining the CDR3 with reference TRBV7-6 and TRBJ2-2 gives the whole variable domain GAGVSQSPRYKVTKRGQDVALRCDPISGHVSLYWYRQALGQGPEFLTYFNYEAQQDKSGLPNDRFSAERPEGSISTLTIQRTEQRDSAMYRCASSLTGRDTGELFFGEGSRLTVL.

A note on this clonotype: A junction end diverges from the germline sequence, so it may reflect a read error. J is TRBJ2-6 and V is TRBV9, with no clear D. The CDR3 covers 14 residues. CDR1 is SGDLS, CDR2 YYNGEE, per germline. The CDR3 nucleotides are TGTGCCAGCAGCGCACACTCTGGAGCCAACGACCTGACTTTC. It specifies CASSAHSGANDLTF.

Ten or more counts support this clonotype. This chain links TRBV14 with TRBJ1-1; D remains unclear. Between the trimmed V and J ends, which lost 5 bases and 2 bases, there was a span of 9 bases. CDR3 length: 13 residues. Germline CDR1 SGHDN, CDR2 FVKESK. The CDR3 DNA is TGTGCCAGCAGCAGTGGACCCAACACTGAAGCTTTCTTT. This codes for CASSSGPNTEAFF.

In its sample, this clonotype was seen many times. The V gene is TRBV12-3 or TRBV12-4, the J gene TRBJ2-3; no definite D call. This CDR3 has 11 residues. V dropped 3 bases and J dropped 6 bases, with 4 bases sitting between them. The CDR3 is CASSLYDTQYF. DNA of the CDR3: TGTGCCAGCAGTTTGTACGATACGCAGTATTTT.

This clonotype was detected ten times or more. The chain combines TRBV7-2 with TRBJ1-1; possible D gene TRBD1, 5 bases. There are 12 residues in the CDR3. V was pared by 5 bases and J by 6 bases, with 10 bases between. Germline values: CDR1 SGHTA, CDR2 FQGNSA. The CDR3 is CASSARGAEAFF. CDR3 coding DNA: TGTGCCAGCAGCGCGCGGGGCGCTGAAGCTTTCTTT.

This clonotype was counted many times. The genes are TRBV5-1 and TRBJ1-6; no definite D call. This CDR3 spans 14 amino acids. The V gene lost 1 base and the J gene lost 7 bases, with 9 bases spanning the gap. Germline V gene sequence: CDR1 SGHRS, CDR2 YFSETQ. The CDR3 protein is CASSLNWENSPLHF. For the CDR3, the DNA is TGCGCCAGCAGCTTGAATTGGGAGAATTCACCCCTCCACTTT.

This clonotype showed up many times. The chain combines TRBV20-1 with TRBJ2-7; D uncertain. The V and J ends lost 0 bases and 2 bases respectively, with 11 bases between them. CDR1 is DFQATT and CDR2 is SNEGSKA in the germline V gene (reference sequence). The CDR3 has 14 amino acids. CDR3 bases: TGCAGTGCTAGAGATCCGGACGGTACCTACGAGCAGTACTTC. Translating it yields CSARDPDGTYEQYF.

A few counts support this clonotype. The chain employs TRBV20-1 and TRBJ1-2; tentatively, D is TRBD1 (6 bases). With 0 bases removed from V and 4 bases from J, the gap between germline ends came to 27 bases. Germline-derived CDR1 and CDR2 are DFQATT and SNEGSKA (reference sequence). The CDR3 is 19 amino acids. The CDR3 sequence: CSAREKTGGVLAGSYGYTF. CDR3 nucleotides: TGCAGTGCTAGAGAAAAGACAGGCGGAGTCTTGGCGGGATCCTATGGCTACACCTTC.

Details on this clonotype: A much bigger clone sits one base away, suggesting this may be a read error. CDR3 residues: CASRYGANTEDFF. The DNA for the CDR3 is TGTGCCAGCAGGTACGGGGCGAACACTGAAGATTTCTTT. The chain combines TRBV12-3 or TRBV12-4 with TRBJ1-1; tentatively, D is TRBD1 (5 bases). The CDR3 is 13 residues long.

For this clonotype: One base away lies a much larger clone, so this may be a sequencing read error. This chain links TRBV7-8 with TRBJ2-3; 7 nucleotides align to TRBD2. V trimming: 2 bases; J trimming: 1 base; junction bases outside the gene matches: 12. This CDR3 is 18 amino acids long. Germline CDR1 and CDR2: SGHVS and FQNEAQ. CDR3 amino acids: CASSLSLAWAAGTDTQYF. CDR3 sequence (DNA): TGTGCCAGCAGCTTATCACTAGCGTGGGCTGCGGGCACAGATACGCAGTATTTT.